This note documents a single TCR beta chain sequence. This clone was found a few times. The target of this receptor is not known. Per-base quality was not reported, and no clone a single base away is much larger than it. A single peripheral blood draw of approximately 110 mL on average was collected from each donor into heparinised tubes. A BD FACSAria II and a panel including CD45RO, CCR7, CD25, CD127, CD95 and CD27 were used to sort naive, central memory, regulatory and stem cell-like memory CD4+ T cells. Purity was above 95% for every sorted population. PBMCs were isolated immediately by Lymphoprep density gradient centrifugation and stained directly without culture. So that batch effects would be minimized, each experiment stained and sorted samples in pairs, pairing one healthy donor with one patient. Spanning cysteine to phenylalanine, the CDR3 consists of 15 amino acids. The read is trimmed to its CDR3 DNA, 45 bases read in frame from base 1. CDR1 ENHRY and CDR2 SYGVKD are derived from the germline V gene. Cut back by 8 bases and 1 base, the V and J ends lie 15 bases apart.

The entire amount of isolated RNA was reverse transcribed using the High Capacity cDNA Reverse Transcription Kit, so the sequenced TCRB transcripts were expressed ones. Deep immunoSEQ sequencing was performed on naive, central memory and regulatory T cell samples, with an average of roughly 3.6 million total reads per sample. Sorted cells were lysed in RLT buffer, and RNA was extracted using DNase-treated RNeasy Micro or Mini kits according to cell number. Each cell subset was processed separately to prevent cross-contamination, with patient and healthy donor samples processed together. The immunoSEQ multiplex PCR was used to amplify TCRB sequences from cDNA, generating 87-bp fragments that spanned the CDR3 region. Sequencing of the amplicons was performed on the Illumina HiSeq platform. The study's processing was this. Synthetic template baselines were used to correct PCR bias computationally, reads within Hamming distance 2 were collapsed together, and singletons that could not be merged were discarded. Reads were aligned to IMGT to assign V, D and J genes, CDR3 length, and insertions or deletions at six rearrangement sites. Within each subset, clonotype counts were normalized to sorted cell number, and only after that were true diversity and Gini coefficients computed with the tcR R package. Repertoire sharing was quantified using the overlap coefficient calculated on TCRB nucleotide sequences. As a proxy for the pre-selection repertoire, out-of-frame TCRB sequences from naive cells were analyzed. TCRdb retrieved this table from immuneACCESS and kept in-frame rearrangements only. Not all clones are present; in checked studies, unresolved V genes account for under half, and no reason is known for the remainder. That table supplies the V and J calls and clone size; D and trimming were determined from the DNA. The sample records about 230,000 clones, 16% of which are singletons. Approximately 0.087% of the sample is in the top ten clones.

These data belong to a study of beta chain features in type 1 diabetes (dated by TCRdb to between 2017 and 2018). The study in broad terms: Mean age, gender distribution, total cell number and subset yield were not different between patients and healthy donors. A total of 85 million to 140 million sorted cells were examined across all samples, and a strong correlation was observed between cell number per subset and RNA yield. The study compared TCRB repertoires of sorted circulating CD4+ T cell subsets between recently diagnosed type 1 diabetes patients and matched healthy donors. Whereas all 30 or so donors provided naive and central memory subsets, regulatory and stem cell-like memory subsets were isolated from just 8 patients and about eight healthy donors.

Study-wide findings and limitations: Shorter templates might be favored by PCR, yet because patient and control samples were amplified and corrected together, any such skew would affect both groups equally. Because cDNA rather than genomic DNA was sequenced, highly expressing activated cells could have been over-represented, although no difference in activation and CD3 levels was found between groups. Naive, central memory and regulatory TCRB repertoires appeared to be more alike among patients than among healthy donors. Only small numbers of individuals were included in the HLA sub-analyses, which left unresolved whether HLA type had any influence on TCRB rearrangement. Patients with type 1 diabetes made fewer insertions and deleted more nucleotides at VDJ recombination sites, implying thymic rearrangement abnormalities. Type 1 diabetes patients showed a moderate but significant shortening of TCRB CDR3 length in all four CD4+ subsets.

Recombination connected TRBV10-3 to TRBJ1-5; the D gene lacks a confident call. The sample taken for sequencing was naive CD4+ T cells from blood. The sample's cell subset or site label, in plain terms: true naive CD4+ T cells. The sequence derives from a man aged 25 to 40 with type 1 diabetes. The nucleotides are TGTGCCATCGCGGACCCGGGTAAGAGCAATCAGCCCCAGCATTTT. This gives the protein CAIADPGKSNQPQHF.